The 2 T cell receptor beta chains below all came from one sample that was sequenced in a study of blood T cell repertoires in COVID-19. Generated by immunoSEQ multiplex PCR, the TCRdb table keeps only in-frame clones and is missing some. The data contain about 320,000 clones, about nine tenths of them singletons. The specimen was PBMCs or T cells enriched from blood (not recorded which). The receptors derive from a woman aged 18-29 years who had recovered from COVID-19.

The chain joins TRBV30 to TRBJ1-2; D remains ambiguous. The V end lost 4 bases, the J end lost 8 bases, and 20 bases lay between the germline ends. This CDR3 is built from 14 residues. CDR1 GTSNPN and CDR2 SVGIG come from the germline V gene (reference sequence). The CDR3 region is CAWMERAVPVGYTF. The CDR3 bases are TGTGCCTGGATGGAGAGGGCCGTTCCCGTGGGCTACACCTTC.

The CDR3 is CASSDRERGHIQYF. Here the CDR3 DNA reads TGTGCCAGCAGCGACAGGGAAAGAGGACACATTCAGTACTTC. V gene TRBV25-1 combines with J gene TRBJ2-4; 7 nucleotides line up with TRBD1. This CDR3 comprises 14 residues. Per germline, CDR1 MGHDK and CDR2 SYGVNS. Trimming removed 6 bases from V and 8 bases from J; junction bases left unmatched: 10. The variable domain in full, with the rest retrieved from reference TRBV25-1 and TRBJ2-4, is EADIYQTPRYLVIGTGKKITLECSQTMGHDKMYWYQQDPGMELHLIHYSYGVNSTEKGDLSSESTVSRIRTEHFPLTLESARPSHTSQYLCASSDRERGHIQYFGAGTRLSVL.